This T cell receptor (beta chain) comes out of a study of a mutant IDH1 vaccine in newly diagnosed glioma. In the study overall: Most had both radiotherapy and temozolomide beforehand; others had only one.

Time point described: baseline, week 1 (first vaccination visit). Treatment here: pre-vaccination baseline after standard-of-care therapy. The germline V gene has CDR1 KGHSH and CDR2 LQKENI. With 0 bases removed from V and 4 bases from J, the gap between germline ends came to 12 bases. This CDR3 spans 15 amino acids. Only in-frame clones appear in the TCRdb table, and some are missing; sequencing was by immunoSEQ multiplex PCR. The data hold approximately 100,000 clones, with approximately 90% observed a single time. The sequencing used PBMCs, collected from a glioma patient treated with radiotherapy, temozolomide or both. The chain joins TRBV18 to TRBJ1-1; weak D call: TRBD1 (5 bases). The source is a woman in her fifties or sixties with glioma. The CDR3 protein is CASSPPGGRGTEAFF. As DNA, the CDR3 is TGTGCCAGCTCACCACCGGGGGGACGGGGCACTGAAGCTTTCTTT. Drawing the rest from reference TRBV18 and TRBJ1-1, the complete variable domain is NAGVMQNPRHLVRRRGQEARLRCSPMKGHSHVYWYRQLPEEGLKFMVYLQKENIIDESGMPKERFSAEFPKEGPSILRIQQVVRGDSAAYFCASSPPGGRGTEAFFGQGTRLTVV.